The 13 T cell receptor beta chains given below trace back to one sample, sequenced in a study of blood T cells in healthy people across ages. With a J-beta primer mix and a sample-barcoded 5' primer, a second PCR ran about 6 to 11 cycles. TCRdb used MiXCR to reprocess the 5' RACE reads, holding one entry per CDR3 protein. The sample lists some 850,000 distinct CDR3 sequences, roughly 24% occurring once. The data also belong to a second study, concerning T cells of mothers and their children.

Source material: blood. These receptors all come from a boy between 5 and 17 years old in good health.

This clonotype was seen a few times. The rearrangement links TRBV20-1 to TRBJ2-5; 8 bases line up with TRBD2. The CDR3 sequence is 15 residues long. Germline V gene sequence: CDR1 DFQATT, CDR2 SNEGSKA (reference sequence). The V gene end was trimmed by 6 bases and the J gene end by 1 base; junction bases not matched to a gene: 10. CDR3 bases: TGCAGTGCCAGTCAGAGGCGGGGGGCCCAAGAGACCCAGTACTTC. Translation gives CSASQRRGAQETQYF.

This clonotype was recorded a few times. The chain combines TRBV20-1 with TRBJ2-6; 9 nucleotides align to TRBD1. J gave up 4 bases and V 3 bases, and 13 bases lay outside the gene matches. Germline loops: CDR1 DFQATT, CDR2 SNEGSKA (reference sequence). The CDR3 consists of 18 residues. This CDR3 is CSARGSTGGATGANVLTF. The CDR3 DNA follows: TGCAGTGCTAGGGGTAGTACAGGGGGCGCAACCGGGGCCAACGTCCTGACTTTC.

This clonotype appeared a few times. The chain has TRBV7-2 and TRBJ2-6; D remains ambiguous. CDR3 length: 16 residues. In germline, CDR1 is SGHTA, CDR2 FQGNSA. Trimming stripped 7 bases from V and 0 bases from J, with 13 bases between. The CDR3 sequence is CASTRRADSGANVLTF. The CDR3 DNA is TGTGCCAGCACACGTCGCGCGGACTCTGGGGCCAACGTCCTGACTTTC. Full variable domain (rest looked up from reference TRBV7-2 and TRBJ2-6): GAGVSQSPSNKVTEKGKDVELRCDPISGHTALYWYRQSLGQGLEFLIYFQGNSAPDKSGLPSDRFSAERTGGSVSTLTIQRTQQEDSAVYLCASTRRADSGANVLTFGAGSRLTVL.

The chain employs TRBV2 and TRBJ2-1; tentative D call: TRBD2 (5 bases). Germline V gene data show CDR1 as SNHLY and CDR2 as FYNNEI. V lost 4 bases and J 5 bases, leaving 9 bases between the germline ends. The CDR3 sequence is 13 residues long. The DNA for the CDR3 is TGTGCCAGCAGTGTCTCGGGGAACAATGAGCAGTTCTTC. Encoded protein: CASSVSGNNEQFF. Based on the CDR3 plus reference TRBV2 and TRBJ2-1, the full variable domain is EPEVTQTPSHQVTQMGQEVILRCVPISNHLYFYWYRQILGQKVEFLVSFYNNEISEKSEIFDDQFSVERPDGSNFTLKIRSTKLEDSAMYFCASSVSGNNEQFFGPGTRLTVL.

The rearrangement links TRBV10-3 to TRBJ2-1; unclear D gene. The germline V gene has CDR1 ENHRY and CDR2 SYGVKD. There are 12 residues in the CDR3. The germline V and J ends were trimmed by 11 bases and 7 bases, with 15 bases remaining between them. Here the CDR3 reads CAARKDVNEQFF. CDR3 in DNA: TGTGCCGCGAGGAAGGACGTTAATGAGCAGTTCTTC.

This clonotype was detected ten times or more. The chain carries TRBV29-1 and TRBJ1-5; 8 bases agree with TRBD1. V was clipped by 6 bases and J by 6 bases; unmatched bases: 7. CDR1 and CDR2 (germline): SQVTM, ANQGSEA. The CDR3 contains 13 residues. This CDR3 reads CSVISGGGQPQHF. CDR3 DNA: TGCAGCGTGATTTCAGGGGGCGGTCAGCCCCAGCATTTT.

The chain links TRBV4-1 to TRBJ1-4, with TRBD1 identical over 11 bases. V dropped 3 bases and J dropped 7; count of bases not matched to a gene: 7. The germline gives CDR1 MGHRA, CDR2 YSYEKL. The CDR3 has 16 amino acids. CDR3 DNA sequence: TGCGCCAGCAGCCAGAGAGGGACAGGGGGTGTTGAAAAACTGTTTTTT. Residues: CASSQRGTGGVEKLFF.

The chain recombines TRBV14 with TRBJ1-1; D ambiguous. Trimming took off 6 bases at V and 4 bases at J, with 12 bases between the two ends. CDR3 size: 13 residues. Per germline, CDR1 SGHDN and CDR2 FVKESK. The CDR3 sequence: CASSYQPGTEAFF. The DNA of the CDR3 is TGTGCCAGCAGTTACCAACCGGGCACTGAAGCTTTCTTT. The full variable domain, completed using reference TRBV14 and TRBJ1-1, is EAGVTQFPSHSVIEKGQTVTLRCDPISGHDNLYWYRRVMGKEIKFLLHFVKESKQDESGMPNNRFLAERTGGTYSTLKVQPAELEDSGVYFCASSYQPGTEAFFGQGTRLTVV.

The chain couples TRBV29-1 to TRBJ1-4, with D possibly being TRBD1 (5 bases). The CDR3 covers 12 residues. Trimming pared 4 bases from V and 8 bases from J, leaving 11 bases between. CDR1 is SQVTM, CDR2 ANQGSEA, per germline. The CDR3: CSVGGTGEKLFF. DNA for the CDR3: TGCAGCGTTGGAGGGACGGGAGAAAAACTGTTTTTT.

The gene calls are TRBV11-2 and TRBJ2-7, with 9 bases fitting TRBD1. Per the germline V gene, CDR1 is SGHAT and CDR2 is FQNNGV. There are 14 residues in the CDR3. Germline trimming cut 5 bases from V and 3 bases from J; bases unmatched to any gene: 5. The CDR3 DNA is TGTGCCAGCAGCCTACAGGGGGCTCTCTACGAGCAGTACTTC. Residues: CASSLQGALYEQYF.

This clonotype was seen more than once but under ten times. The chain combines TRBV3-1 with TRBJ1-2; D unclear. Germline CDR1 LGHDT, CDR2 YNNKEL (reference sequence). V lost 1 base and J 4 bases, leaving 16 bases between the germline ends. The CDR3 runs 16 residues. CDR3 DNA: TGTGCCAGCAGCCAAGGATTAGATGCGACGGGCTATGGCTACACCTTC. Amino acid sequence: CASSQGLDATGYGYTF.

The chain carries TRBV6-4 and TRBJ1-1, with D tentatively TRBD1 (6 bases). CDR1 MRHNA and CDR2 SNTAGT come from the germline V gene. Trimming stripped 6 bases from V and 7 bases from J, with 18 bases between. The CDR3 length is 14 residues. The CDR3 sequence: CASRAEGGASEAFF. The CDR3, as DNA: TGTGCCAGCAGAGCAGAGGGGGGGGCAAGTGAAGCTTTCTTT.

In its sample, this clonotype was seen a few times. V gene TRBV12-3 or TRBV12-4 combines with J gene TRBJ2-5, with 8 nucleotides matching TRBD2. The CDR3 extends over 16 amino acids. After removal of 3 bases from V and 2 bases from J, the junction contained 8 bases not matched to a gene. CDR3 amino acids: CASSLVLAADQETQYF. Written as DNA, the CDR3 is TGTGCCAGCAGTTTGGTACTAGCGGCCGATCAAGAGACCCAGTACTTC.